The T cell receptor (beta chain) under discussion was sequenced for a study of OX40 agonist ivuxolimab in advanced cancers. Study-wide context: The drug used for patients, ivuxolimab, was an agonistic anti-OX40 (CD134) antibody. Partial responses occurred in three patients (one hepatocellular carcinoma, two cutaneous melanoma). Overall study findings and caveats: Antigen specificity was not determined for the expanded peripheral T cells. Clones of CD4+ and CD8+ blood T cells grew by week 6 at doses of 0.1 to 3.0 mg/kg.

Notes on this clone: Its specificity is not known.

The table came from immunoSEQ multiplex PCR; TCRdb's copy has only in-frame clones and leaves some out. The sample has around 100,000 clones; approximately 90% are singletons. The CDR3 is 18 amino acids. With 3 bases removed from V and 0 bases from J, the gap between germline ends came to 15 bases. Per germline, CDR1 SGHVS and CDR2 FNYEAQ. V and J are TRBV7-6 and TRBJ2-6; possible D gene TRBD1, 5 bases. The TCR originated in an adult with an advanced solid tumor such as melanoma, head and neck, liver or kidney cancer. The specimen was CD4+ or CD8+ T cells sorted from blood, collected in a trial of the OX40 agonist ivuxolimab. The CDR3 DNA follows: TGTGCCAGCAGCTTCCCGCCAAAGACAGCCTCTGGGGCCAACGTCCTGACTTTC. Protein: CASSFPPKTASGANVLTF.